The clone carrying this T cell receptor beta chain was counted at least ten times. MiXCR, applied by TCRdb to the 5' RACE reads, yields one record per CDR3 protein. The table has under 300,000 distinct CDR3 sequences, about 11% seen once; the top ten hold less than 7%. The sample comes from a study of CD8 T cells in ankylosing spondylitis. With 0 bases removed from V and 3 bases from J, the gap between germline ends came to 9 bases. This CDR3 has 14 residues. CDR1 MNHNS and CDR2 SASEGT come from the germline V gene. Sequencing input: blood, either unsorted or a sorted T cell fraction (not recorded which). The V and J genes are TRBV6-1 and TRBJ2-7; D unresolved. The sequence came from a male donor with ankylosing spondylitis or in good health (not recorded which). The CDR3 loop is CASSEAGDYYEQYF. In nucleotides, the CDR3 is TGTGCCAGCAGTGAAGCAGGCGATTACTACGAGCAGTACTTC.